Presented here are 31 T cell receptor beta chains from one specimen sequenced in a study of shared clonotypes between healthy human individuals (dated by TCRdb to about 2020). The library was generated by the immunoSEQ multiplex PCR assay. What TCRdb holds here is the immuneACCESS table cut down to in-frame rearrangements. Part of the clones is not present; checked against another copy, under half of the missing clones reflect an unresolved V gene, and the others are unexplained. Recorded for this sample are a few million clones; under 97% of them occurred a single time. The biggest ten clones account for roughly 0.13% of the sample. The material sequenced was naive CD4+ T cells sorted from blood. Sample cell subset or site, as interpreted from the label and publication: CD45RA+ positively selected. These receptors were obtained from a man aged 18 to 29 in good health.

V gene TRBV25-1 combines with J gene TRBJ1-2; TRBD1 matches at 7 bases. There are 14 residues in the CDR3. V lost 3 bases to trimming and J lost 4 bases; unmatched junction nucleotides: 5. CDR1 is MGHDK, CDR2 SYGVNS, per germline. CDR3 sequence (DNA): TGTGCCAGCAGTGAGACAGGGCCCTCCTATGGCTACACCTTC. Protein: CASSETGPSYGYTF.

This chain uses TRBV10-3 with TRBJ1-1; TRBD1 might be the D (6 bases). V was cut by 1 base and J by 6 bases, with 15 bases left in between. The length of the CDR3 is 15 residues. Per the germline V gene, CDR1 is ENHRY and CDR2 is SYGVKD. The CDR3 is CAISEYGGPRPEAFF. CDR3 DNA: TGTGCCATCAGTGAGTACGGGGGGCCCCGACCTGAAGCTTTCTTT.

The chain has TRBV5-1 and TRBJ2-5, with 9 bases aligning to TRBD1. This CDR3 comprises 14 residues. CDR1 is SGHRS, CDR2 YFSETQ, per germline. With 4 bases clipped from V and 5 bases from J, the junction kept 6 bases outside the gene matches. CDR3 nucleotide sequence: TGCGCCAGCAGCCGGGGACAGGGAAGTGAGACCCAGTACTTC. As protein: CASSRGQGSETQYF.

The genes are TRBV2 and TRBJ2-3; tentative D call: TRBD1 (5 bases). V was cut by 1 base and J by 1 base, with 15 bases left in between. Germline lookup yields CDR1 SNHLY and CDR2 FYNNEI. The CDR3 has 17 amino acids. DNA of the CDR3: TGTGCCAGCAGTGAAGGCACAGGCCAGACTCGCACAGATACGCAGTATTTT. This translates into CASSEGTGQTRTDTQYF.

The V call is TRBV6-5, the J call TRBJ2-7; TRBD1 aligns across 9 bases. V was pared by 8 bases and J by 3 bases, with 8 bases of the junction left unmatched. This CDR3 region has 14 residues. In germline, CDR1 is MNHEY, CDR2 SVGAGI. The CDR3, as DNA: TGTGCCAGCGGTCCGGGACAGGGATTCTACGAGCAGTACTTC. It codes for CASGPGQGFYEQYF.

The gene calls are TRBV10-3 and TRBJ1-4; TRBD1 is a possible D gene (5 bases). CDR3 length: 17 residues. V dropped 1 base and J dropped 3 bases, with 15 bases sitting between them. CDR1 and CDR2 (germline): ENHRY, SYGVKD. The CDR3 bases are TGTGCCATCAGTGAGTTGGCGGGAAAGGGGTCTAATGAAAAACTGTTTTTT. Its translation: CAISELAGKGSNEKLFF.

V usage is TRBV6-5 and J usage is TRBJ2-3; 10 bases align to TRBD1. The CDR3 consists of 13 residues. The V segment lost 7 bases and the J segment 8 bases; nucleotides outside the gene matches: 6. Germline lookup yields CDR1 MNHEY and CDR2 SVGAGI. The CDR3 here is CASNRGQGGTQYF. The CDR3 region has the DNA TGTGCCAGCAATAGAGGACAGGGGGGTACGCAGTATTTT.

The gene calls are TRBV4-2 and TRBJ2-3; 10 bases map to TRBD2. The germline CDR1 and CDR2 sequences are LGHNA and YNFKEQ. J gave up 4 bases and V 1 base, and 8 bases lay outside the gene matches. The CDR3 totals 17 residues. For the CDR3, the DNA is TGTGCCAGCAGCCAAGCCCAGCGGGGGGGCCCATCAGATACGCAGTATTTT. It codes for CASSQAQRGGPSDTQYF.

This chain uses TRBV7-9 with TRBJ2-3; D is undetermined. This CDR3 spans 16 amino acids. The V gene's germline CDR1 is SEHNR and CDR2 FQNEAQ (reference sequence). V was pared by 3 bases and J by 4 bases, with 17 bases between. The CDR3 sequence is CASSFGPNVGSDTQYF. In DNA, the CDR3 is TGTGCCAGCAGCTTTGGGCCCAACGTTGGGTCAGATACGCAGTATTTT.

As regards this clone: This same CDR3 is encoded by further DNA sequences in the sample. CDR3 region: CASSLAGGNTIYF. DNA of the CDR3: TGTGCCAGCAGCTTGGCCGGGGGGAACACCATATATTTT. This chain connects TRBV5-4 to TRBJ1-3, with D perhaps TRBD1 (5 bases). The germline gives CDR1 SGHNT, CDR2 YYREEE (reference sequence). The CDR3 contains 13 residues. Between the trimmed V and J ends, which lost 0 bases and 7 bases, there was a span of 8 bases.

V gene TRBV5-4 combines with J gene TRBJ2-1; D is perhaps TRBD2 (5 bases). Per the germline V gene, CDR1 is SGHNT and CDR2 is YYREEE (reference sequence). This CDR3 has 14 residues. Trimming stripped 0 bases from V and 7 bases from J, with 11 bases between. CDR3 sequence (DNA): TGTGCCAGCAGCTTGGGGGGAGCTTCTAATGAGCAGTTCTTC. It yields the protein CASSLGGASNEQFF. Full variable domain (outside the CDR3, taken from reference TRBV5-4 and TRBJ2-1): ETGVTQSPTHLIKTRGQQVTLRCSSQSGHNTVSWYQQALGQGPQFIFQYYREEENGRGNFPPRFSGLQFPNYSSELNVNALELDDSALYLCASSLGGASNEQFFGPGTRLTVL.

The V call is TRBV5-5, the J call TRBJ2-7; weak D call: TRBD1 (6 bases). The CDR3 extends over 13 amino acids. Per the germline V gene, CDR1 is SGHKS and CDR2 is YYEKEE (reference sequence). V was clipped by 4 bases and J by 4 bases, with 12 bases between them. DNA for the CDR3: TGTGCCAGCAGCCAACAGGGACCGTACGAGCAGTACTTC. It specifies CASSQQGPYEQYF.

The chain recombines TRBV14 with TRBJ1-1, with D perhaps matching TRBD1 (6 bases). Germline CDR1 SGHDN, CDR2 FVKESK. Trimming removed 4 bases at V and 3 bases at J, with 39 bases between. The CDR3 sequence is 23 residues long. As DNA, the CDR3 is TGTGCCAGCAGCCGGAAAAAGGGGGGGCGGGCGGAGGACGAGGAAGATGGTGACACTGAAGCTTTCTTT. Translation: CASSRKKGGRAEDEEDGDTEAFF.

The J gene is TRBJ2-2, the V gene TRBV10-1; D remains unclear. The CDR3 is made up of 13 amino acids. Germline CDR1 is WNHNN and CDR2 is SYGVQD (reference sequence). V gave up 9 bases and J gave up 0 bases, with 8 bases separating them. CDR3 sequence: CASSQANTGELFF. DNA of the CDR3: TGCGCCAGTAGCCAGGCGAACACCGGGGAGCTGTTTTTT.

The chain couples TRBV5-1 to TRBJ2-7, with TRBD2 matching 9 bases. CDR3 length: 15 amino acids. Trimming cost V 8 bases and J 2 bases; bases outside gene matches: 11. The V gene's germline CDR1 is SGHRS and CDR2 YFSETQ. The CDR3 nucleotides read TGCGCCAGTGCGGGGGGAGCGGGAGGTACCTACGAGCAGTACTTC. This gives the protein CASAGGAGGTYEQYF.

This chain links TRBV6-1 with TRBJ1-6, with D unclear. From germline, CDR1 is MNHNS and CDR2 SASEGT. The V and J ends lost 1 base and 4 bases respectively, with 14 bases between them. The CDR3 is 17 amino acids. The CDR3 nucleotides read TGTGCCAGCAGTGAAGGACGGGCACACACTTATAATTCACCCCTCCACTTT. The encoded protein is CASSEGRAHTYNSPLHF.

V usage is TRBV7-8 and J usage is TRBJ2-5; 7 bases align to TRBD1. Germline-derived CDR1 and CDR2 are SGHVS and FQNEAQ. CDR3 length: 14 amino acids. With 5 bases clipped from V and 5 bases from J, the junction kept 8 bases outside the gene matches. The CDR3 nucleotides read TGTGCCAGCAGCCCCCGACAGGGATCGGAGACCCAGTACTTC. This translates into CASSPRQGSETQYF.

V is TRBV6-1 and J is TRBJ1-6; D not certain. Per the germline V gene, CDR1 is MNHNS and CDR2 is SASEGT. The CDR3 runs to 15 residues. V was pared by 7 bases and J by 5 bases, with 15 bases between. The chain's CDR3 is CASTRGTANNSPLHF. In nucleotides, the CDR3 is TGTGCCAGCACCCGGGGAACGGCCAATAATTCACCCCTCCACTTT.

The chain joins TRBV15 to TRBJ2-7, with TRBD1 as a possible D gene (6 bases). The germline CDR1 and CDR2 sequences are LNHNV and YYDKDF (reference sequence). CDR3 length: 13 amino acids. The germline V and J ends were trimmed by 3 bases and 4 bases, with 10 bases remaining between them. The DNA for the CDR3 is TGTGCCACCAGCAGTATTACAGGGTACGAGCAGTACTTC. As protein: CATSSITGYEQYF.

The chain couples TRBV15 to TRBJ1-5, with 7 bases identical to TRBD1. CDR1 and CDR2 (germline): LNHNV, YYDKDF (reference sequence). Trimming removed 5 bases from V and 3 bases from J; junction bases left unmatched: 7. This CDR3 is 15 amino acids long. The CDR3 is CATSLRQGTNQPQHF. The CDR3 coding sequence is TGTGCCACCAGCTTAAGACAGGGAACCAATCAGCCCCAGCATTTT.

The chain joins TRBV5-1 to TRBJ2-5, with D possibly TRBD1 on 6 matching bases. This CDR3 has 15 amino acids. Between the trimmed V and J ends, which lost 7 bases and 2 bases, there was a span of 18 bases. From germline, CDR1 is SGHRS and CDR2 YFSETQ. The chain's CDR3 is CASRRQEGFQETQYF. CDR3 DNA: TGCGCCAGCCGCCGACAGGAAGGATTTCAAGAGACCCAGTACTTC.

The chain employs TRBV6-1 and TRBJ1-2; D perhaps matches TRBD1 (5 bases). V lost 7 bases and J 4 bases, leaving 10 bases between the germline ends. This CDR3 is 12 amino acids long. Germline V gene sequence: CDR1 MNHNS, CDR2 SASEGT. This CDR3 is CASTQGVYGYTF. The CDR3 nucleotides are TGTGCCAGCACCCAGGGAGTCTATGGCTACACCTTC.

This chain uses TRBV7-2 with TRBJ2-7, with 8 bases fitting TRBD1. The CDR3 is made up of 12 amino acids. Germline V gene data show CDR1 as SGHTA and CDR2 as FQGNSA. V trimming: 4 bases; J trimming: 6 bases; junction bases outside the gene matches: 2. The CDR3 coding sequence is TGTGCCAGCAGCTGGACAGGGATCGAGCAGTACTTC. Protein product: CASSWTGIEQYF.

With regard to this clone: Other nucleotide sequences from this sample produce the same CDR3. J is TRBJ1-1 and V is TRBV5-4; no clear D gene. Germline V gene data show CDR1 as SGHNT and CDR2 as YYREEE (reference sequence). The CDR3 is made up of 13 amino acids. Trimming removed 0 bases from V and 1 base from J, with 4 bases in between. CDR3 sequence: CASSLDKNTEAFF. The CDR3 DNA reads TGTGCCAGCAGCTTGGACAAGAACACTGAAGCTTTCTTT. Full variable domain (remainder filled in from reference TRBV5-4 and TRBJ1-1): ETGVTQSPTHLIKTRGQQVTLRCSSQSGHNTVSWYQQALGQGPQFIFQYYREEENGRGNFPPRFSGLQFPNYSSELNVNALELDDSALYLCASSLDKNTEAFFGQGTRLTVV.

CDR3 region: CASSPWSGGRTEAFF. CDR3 DNA sequence: TGCGCCAGCAGCCCTTGGTCAGGGGGCCGGACTGAAGCTTTCTTT. The rearrangement joins TRBV5-1 to TRBJ1-1; the match to TRBD1 covers 8 bases. Germline V gives CDR1 SGHRS, CDR2 YFSETQ. V lost 4 bases, J lost 5 bases, and 10 bases stayed unmatched. This CDR3 contains 15 residues.

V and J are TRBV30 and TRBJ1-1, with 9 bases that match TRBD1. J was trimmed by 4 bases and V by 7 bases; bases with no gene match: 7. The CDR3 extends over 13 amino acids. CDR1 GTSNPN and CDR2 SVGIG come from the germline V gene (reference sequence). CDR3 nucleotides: TGTGCCTCAGGGACAGGGTCGGTCACTGAAGCTTTCTTT. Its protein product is CASGTGSVTEAFF.

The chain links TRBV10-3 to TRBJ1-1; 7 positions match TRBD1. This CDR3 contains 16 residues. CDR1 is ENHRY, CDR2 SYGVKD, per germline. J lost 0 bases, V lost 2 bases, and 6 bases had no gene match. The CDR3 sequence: CAISEGGDRLNTEAFF. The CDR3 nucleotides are TGTGCCATCAGTGAGGGGGGGGACAGATTGAACACTGAAGCTTTCTTT.

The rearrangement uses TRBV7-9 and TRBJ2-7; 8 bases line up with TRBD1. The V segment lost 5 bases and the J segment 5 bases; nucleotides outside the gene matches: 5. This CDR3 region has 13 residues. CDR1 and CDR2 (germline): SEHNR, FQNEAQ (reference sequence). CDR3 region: CASSPDRGHEQYF. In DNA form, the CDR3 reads TGTGCCAGCAGCCCCGACAGGGGACACGAGCAGTACTTC.

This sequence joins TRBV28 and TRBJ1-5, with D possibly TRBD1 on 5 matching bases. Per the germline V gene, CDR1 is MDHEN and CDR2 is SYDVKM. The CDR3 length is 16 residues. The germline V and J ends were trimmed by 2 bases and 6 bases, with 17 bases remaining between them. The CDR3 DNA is TGTGCCAGCAGTTTAGGCTTTATAAGCAGGGTTCAGCCCCAGCATTTT. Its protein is CASSLGFISRVQPQHF.

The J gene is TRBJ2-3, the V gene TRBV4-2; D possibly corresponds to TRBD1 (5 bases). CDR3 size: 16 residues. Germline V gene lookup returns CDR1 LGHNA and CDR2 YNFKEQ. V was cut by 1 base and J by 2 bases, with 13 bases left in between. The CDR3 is CASSQGQISPTDTQYF. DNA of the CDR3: TGTGCCAGCAGCCAAGGACAGATTAGTCCCACAGATACGCAGTATTTT.

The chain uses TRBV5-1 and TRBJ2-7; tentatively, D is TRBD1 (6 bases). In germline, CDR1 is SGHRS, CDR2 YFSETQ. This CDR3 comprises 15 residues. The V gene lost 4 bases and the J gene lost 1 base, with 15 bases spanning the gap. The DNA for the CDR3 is TGCGCCAGCAGCCGGTATTACCAGGGGTCCTACGAGCAGTACTTC. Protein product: CASSRYYQGSYEQYF.